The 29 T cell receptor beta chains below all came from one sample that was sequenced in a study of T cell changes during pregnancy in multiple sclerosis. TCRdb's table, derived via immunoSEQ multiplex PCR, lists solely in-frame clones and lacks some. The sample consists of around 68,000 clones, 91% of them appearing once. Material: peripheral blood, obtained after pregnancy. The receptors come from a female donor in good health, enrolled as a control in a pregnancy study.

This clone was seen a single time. The CDR3 here is CASSDSGGPANYEQYF. The CDR3, as DNA: TGTGCCAGCAGTGACTCGGGGGGTCCCGCAAACTACGAGCAGTACTTC. J is TRBJ2-7 and V is TRBV6-4; possibly TRBD2 for D (6 bases). The germline V and J ends were trimmed by 0 bases and 3 bases, with 15 bases remaining between them. Germline CDR1 MRHNA, CDR2 SNTAGT. The CDR3 has 16 amino acids.

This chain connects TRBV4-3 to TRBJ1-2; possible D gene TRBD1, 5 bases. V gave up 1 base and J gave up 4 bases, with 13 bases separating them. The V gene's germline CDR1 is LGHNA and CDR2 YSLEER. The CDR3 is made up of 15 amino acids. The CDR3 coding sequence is TGCGCCAGCAGCCAAGTAATCTCGGACACCTATGGCTACACCTTC. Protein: CASSQVISDTYGYTF.

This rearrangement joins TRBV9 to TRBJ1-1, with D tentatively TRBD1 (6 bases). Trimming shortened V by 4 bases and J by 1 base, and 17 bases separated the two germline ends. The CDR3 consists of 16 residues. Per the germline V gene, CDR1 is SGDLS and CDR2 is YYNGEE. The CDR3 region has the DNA TGTGCCAGCAGCATCGGGACACTCCAAACGAACACTGAAGCTTTCTTT. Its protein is CASSIGTLQTNTEAFF. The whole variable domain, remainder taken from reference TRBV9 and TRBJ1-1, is DSGVTQTPKHLITATGQRVTLRCSPRSGDLSVYWYQQSLDQGLQFLIQYYNGEERAKGNILERFSAQQFPDLHSELNLSSLELGDSALYFCASSIGTLQTNTEAFFGQGTRLTVV.

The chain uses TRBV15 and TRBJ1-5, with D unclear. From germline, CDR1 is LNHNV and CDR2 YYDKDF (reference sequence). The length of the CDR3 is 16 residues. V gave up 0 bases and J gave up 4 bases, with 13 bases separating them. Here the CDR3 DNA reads TGTGCCACCAGCAGAGATACCGGGGAGGGAAATCAGCCCCAGCATTTT. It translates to CATSRDTGEGNQPQHF.

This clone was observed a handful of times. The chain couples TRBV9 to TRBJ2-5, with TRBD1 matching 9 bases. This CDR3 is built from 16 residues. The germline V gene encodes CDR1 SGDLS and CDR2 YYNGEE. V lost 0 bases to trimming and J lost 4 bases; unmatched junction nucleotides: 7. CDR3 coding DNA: TGTGCCAGCAGCGTAGATTTAGCGACAGGGGGAGAGACCCAGTACTTC. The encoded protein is CASSVDLATGGETQYF.

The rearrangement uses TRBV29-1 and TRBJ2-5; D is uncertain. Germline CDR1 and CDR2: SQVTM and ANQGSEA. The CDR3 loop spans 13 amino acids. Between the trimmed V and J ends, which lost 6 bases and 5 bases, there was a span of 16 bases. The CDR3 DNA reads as TGCAGCGTAGACGTGCCATCCGGGGAGACCCAGTACTTC. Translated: CSVDVPSGETQYF.

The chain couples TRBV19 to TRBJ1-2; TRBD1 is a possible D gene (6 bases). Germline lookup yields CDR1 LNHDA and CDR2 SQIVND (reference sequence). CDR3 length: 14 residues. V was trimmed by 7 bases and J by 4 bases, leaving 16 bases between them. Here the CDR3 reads CASTGAGATYGYTF. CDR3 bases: TGTGCCAGTACAGGGGCCGGAGCAACCTATGGCTACACCTTC.

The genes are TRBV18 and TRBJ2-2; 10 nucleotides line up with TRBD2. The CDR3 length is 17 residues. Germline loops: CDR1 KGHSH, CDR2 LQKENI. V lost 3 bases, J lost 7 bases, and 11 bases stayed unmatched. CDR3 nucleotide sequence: TGTGCCAGCTCACCCGAACTAGCGGGGACGAATGGCGGGGAGCTGTTTTTT. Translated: CASSPELAGTNGGELFF.

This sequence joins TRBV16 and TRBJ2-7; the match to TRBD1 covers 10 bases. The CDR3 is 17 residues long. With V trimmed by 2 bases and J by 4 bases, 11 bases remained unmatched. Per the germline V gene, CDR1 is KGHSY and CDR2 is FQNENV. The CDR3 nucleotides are TGTGCCAGCAGCCAAAAGGGTTCCCGGGACAGGGGATACGAGCAGTACTTC. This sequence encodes CASSQKGSRDRGYEQYF.

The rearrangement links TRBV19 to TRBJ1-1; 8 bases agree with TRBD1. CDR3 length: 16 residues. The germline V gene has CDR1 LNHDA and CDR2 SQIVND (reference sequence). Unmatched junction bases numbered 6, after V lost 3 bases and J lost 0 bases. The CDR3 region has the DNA TGTGCCAGTAGTATTTCTGGGACAGGCGTGAACACTGAAGCTTTCTTT. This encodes CASSISGTGVNTEAFF.

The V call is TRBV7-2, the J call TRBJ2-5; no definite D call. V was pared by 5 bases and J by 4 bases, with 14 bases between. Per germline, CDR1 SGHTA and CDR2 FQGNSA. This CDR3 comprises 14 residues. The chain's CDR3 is CASSRGPLGETQYF. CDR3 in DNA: TGTGCCAGCAGCCGCGGCCCCCTTGGAGAGACCCAGTACTTC.

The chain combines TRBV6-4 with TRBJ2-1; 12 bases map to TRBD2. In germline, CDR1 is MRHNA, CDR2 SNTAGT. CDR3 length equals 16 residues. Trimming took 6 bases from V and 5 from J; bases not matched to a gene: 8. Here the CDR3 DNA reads TGTGCCAGCAGCCGATCGACTAGCGGGGGTGACAATGAGCAGTTCTTC. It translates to CASSRSTSGGDNEQFF.

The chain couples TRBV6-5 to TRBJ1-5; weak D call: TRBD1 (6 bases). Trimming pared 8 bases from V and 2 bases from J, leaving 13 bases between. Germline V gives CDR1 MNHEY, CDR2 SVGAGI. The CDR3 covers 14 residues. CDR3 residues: CASARGSRNQPQHF. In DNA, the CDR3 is TGTGCCAGCGCCAGGGGTTCTCGCAATCAGCCCCAGCATTTT.

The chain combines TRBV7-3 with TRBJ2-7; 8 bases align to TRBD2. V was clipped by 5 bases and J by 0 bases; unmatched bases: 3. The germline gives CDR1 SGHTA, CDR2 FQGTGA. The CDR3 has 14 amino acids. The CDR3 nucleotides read TGTGCCAGCAGCCCGACTAGCGACTCCTACGAGCAGTACTTC. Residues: CASSPTSDSYEQYF. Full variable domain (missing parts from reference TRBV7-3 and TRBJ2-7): GAGVSQTPSNKVTEKGKYVELRCDPISGHTALYWYRQSLGQGPEFLIYFQGTGAADDSGLPNDRFFAVRPEGSVSTLKIQRTERGDSAVYLCASSPTSDSYEQYFGPGTRLTVT.

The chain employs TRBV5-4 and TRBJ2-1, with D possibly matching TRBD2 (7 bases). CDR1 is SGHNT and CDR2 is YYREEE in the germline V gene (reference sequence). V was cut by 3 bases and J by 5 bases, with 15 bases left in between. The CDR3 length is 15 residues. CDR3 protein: CASSSPGGPNNEQFF. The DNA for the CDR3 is TGTGCCAGCAGCTCTCCGGGGGGCCCTAACAATGAGCAGTTCTTC.

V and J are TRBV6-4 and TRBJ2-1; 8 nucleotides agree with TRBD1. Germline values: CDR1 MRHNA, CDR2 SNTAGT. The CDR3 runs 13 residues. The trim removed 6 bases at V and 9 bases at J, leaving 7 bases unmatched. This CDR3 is CASSETGEGEQFF. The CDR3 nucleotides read TGTGCCAGCAGCGAGACAGGGGAAGGTGAGCAGTTCTTC.

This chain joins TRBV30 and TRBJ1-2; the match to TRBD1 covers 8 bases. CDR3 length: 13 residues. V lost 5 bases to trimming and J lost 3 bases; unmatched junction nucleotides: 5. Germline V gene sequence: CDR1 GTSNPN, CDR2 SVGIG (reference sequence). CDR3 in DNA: TGTGCCTGGGATGGGACAGGAGACTATGGCTACACCTTC. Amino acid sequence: CAWDGTGDYGYTF.

This chain's CDR3 is CASSVFAGGAGFGYTF. The CDR3 nucleotides are TGCGCCAGCAGCGTGTTCGCAGGGGGCGCGGGTTTTGGCTACACCTTC. V gene TRBV5-1 combines with J gene TRBJ1-2, with TRBD1 identical over 8 bases. CDR1 and CDR2 (germline): SGHRS, YFSETQ. The CDR3 extends over 16 amino acids. With 4 bases clipped from V and 7 bases from J, the junction kept 15 bases outside the gene matches.

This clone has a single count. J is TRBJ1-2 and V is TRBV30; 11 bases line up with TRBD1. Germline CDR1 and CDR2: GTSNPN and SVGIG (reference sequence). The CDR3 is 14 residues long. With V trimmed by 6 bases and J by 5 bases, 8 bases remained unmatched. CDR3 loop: CACPDRGPLYGYTF. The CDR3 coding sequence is TGTGCCTGCCCGGACAGGGGGCCCTTATATGGCTACACCTTC.

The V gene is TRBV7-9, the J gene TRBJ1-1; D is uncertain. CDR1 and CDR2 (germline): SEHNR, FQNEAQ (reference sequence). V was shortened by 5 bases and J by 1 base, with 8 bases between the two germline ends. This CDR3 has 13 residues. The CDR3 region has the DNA TGTGCCAGCAGCCCCGGGAAGAACACTGAAGCTTTCTTT. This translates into CASSPGKNTEAFF.

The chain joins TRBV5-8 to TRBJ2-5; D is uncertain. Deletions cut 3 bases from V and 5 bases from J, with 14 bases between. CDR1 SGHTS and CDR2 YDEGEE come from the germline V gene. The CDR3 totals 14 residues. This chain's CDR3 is CASSYFPTTETQYF. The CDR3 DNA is TGTGCCAGCAGCTACTTCCCTACTACGGAGACCCAGTACTTC.

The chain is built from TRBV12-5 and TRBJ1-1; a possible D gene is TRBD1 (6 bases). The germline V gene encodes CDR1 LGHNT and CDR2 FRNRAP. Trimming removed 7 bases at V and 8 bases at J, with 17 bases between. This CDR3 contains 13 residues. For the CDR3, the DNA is TGTGCTAGTGCCGGGGGAGGGGGTACCGAAGCTTTCTTT. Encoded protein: CASAGGGGTEAFF.

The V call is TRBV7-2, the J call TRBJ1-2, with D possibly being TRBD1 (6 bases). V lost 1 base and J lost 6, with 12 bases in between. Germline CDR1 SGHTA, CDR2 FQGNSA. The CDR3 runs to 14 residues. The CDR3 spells CASSLVRAGDGYTF. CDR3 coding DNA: TGTGCCAGCAGCTTAGTTAGGGCAGGGGATGGCTACACCTTC. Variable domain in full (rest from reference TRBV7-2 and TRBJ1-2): GAGVSQSPSNKVTEKGKDVELRCDPISGHTALYWYRQSLGQGLEFLIYFQGNSAPDKSGLPSDRFSAERTGGSVSTLTIQRTQQEDSAVYLCASSLVRAGDGYTFGSGTRLTVV.

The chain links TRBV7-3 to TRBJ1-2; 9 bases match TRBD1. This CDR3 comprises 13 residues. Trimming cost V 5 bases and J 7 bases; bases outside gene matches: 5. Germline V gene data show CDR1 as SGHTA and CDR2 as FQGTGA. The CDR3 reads CASSPTGGAGYTF. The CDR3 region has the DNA TGTGCCAGCAGCCCGACAGGGGGTGCTGGCTACACCTTC. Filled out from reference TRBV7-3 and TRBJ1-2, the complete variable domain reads GAGVSQTPSNKVTEKGKYVELRCDPISGHTALYWYRQSLGQGPEFLIYFQGTGAADDSGLPNDRFFAVRPEGSVSTLKIQRTERGDSAVYLCASSPTGGAGYTFGSGTRLTVV.

CDR3 sequence reads: CASSFRGFNQPQHF. DNA for the CDR3: TGTGCCAGCAGCTTCCGGGGTTTTAATCAGCCCCAGCATTTT. The V and J genes are TRBV5-6 and TRBJ1-5; D is uncertain. This CDR3 has 14 residues. Looked up from germline, CDR1 is SGHDT and CDR2 is YYEEEE. V was shortened by 2 bases and J by 4 bases, with 10 bases between the two germline ends.

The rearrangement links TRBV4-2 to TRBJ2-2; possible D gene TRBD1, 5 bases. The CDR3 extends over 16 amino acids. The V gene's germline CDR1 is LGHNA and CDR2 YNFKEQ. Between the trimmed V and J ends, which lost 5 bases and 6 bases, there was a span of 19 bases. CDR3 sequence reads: CASSYKGTGLSGELFF. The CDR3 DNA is TGTGCCAGCAGCTACAAGGGTACAGGTCTATCCGGGGAGCTGTTTTTT.

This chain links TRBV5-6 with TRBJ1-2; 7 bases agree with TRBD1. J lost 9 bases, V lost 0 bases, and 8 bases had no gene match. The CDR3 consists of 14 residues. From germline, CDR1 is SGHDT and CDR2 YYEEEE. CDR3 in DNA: TGTGCCAGCAGCTTGGTATCAGGGGGTAGTAGCTACACCTTC. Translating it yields CASSLVSGGSSYTF.

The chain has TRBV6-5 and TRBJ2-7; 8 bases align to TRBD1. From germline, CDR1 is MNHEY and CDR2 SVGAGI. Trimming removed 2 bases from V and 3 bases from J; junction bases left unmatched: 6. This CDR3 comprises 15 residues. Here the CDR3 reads CASSYRGQANYEQYF. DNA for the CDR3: TGTGCCAGCAGTTACCGGGGACAGGCTAACTACGAGCAGTACTTC.

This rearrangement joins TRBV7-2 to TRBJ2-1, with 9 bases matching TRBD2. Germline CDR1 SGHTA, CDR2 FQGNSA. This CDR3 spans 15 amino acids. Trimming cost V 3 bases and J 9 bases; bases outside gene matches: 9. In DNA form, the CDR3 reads TGTGCCAGCAGCTTCGGCGGGGGGGCCGCTAGTGAGCAGTTCTTC. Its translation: CASSFGGGAASEQFF.